What follows is one TCR beta chain and its context. Its antigen is not known. PCR employed 60 Vbeta and 13 Jbeta primers. Profiled with immunoSEQ multiplex PCR; TCRdb holds only in-frame clones, not every one. The table has roughly 130,000 clones, approximately 80% seen once. The data belong to a study of cytomegalovirus exposure and HLA in healthy donors. Findings and limits, study-wide: For most TCR beta V segments, an earlier analysis put the productive rate at about 87% or about 30% of the time. Several of the most significant clusters appeared, in a later analysis, to be linked to common viral pathogens. Reportedly, a later analysis found an Asian-associated ancestry cluster had fewer N-insertions than the approximately 700-donor mean. Association of roughly 18,000 TCR beta sequences with HLA alleles was found at 0.05 false discovery rate in a later analysis.

Germline V gene lookup returns CDR1 SSHAT and CDR2 FNYEAQ (reference sequence). V shed 5 bases and J 0 bases; nucleotides not matched to a gene: 4. The CDR3 spans 15 residues. The chain employs TRBV7-7 and TRBJ2-7, with 10 bases fitting TRBD2. The sequenced sample was PBMCs. The sequence came from a middle-aged man in good health and CMV-seronegative. CDR3 coding DNA: TGTGCCAGCAGCCCGGGACTAGCGAGCTCCTACGAGCAGTACTTC. Residues: CASSPGLASSYEQYF.